This TCR beta chain is from a study of shared clonotypes between healthy human individuals. Across the whole study: Plates per donor: three CD4 naive, three CD4 memory, two CD8 naive, one CD8 memory. Regarding the study as a whole: Naive subsets typically showed greater estimated richness than memory subsets.

In the case of this clone: Its antigen is unknown.

Naive CD8 cells lacked CD45RO and underwent positive selection for CCR7, leaving out terminally differentiated effector memory CD45RA+ cells. All donors were healthy HIV-negative adults lacking recent acute infections or vaccinations. Generated by immunoSEQ multiplex PCR, the TCRdb table keeps only in-frame clones and is missing some. This table holds about 1.9 million clones, 85% to 95% found once. The origin of this receptor is a man younger than 35 in good health. Some clones in this sample may be carry-over from other donors' samples. Sequenced sample: naive CD8+ T cells from PBMCs.

DNA of the CDR3: TGCGCCAGCAGCCACGCACTCCCGGGACTAGCGGGAGTTGGAGATACGCAGTATTTT. As protein: CASSHALPGLAGVGDTQYF. The V gene is TRBV4-3, the J gene TRBJ2-3; 14 nucleotides agree with TRBD2. The length of the CDR3 is 19 residues. J gave up 5 bases and V 3 bases, and 13 bases lay outside the gene matches. CDR1 LGHNA and CDR2 YSLEER come from the germline V gene.